This T cell receptor beta chain appears in the sequencing data of a study of blood T cell repertoires in COVID-19. Only in-frame clones appear in the TCRdb table, and some are missing; sequencing was by immunoSEQ multiplex PCR. The sample yields 300,000 to 400,000 clones, about 87% seen once. V gave up 1 base and J gave up 0 bases, with 14 bases separating them. In germline, CDR1 is SGHRS, CDR2 YFSETQ. This CDR3 contains 17 residues. This clone was counted between two and nine times. The sample was peripheral blood. This sequence was found in a human donor in a cohort sampled during active COVID-19. This chain uses TRBV5-1 with TRBJ1-3; D perhaps matches TRBD1 (5 bases). CDR3 sequence: CASSLRGGEASGNTIYF. DNA of the CDR3: TGCGCCAGCAGCTTGAGGGGAGGGGAGGCCTCTGGAAACACCATATATTTT.